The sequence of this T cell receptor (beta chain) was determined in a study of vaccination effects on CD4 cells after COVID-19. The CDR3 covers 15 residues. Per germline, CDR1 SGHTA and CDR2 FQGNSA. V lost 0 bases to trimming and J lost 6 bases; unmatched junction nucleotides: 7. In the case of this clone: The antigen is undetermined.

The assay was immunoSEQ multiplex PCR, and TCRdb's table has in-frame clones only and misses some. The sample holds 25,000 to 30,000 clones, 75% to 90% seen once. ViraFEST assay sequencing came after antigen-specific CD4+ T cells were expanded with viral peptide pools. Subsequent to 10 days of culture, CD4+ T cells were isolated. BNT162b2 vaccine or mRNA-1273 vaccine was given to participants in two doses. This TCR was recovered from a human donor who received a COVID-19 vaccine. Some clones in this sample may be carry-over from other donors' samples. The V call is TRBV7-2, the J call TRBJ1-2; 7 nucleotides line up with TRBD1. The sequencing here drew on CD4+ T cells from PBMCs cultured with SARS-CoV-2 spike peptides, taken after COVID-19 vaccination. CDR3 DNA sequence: TGTGCCAGCAGCTTAGCTTCCGGGACAGCCAATGGCTACACCTTC. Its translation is CASSLASGTANGYTF.